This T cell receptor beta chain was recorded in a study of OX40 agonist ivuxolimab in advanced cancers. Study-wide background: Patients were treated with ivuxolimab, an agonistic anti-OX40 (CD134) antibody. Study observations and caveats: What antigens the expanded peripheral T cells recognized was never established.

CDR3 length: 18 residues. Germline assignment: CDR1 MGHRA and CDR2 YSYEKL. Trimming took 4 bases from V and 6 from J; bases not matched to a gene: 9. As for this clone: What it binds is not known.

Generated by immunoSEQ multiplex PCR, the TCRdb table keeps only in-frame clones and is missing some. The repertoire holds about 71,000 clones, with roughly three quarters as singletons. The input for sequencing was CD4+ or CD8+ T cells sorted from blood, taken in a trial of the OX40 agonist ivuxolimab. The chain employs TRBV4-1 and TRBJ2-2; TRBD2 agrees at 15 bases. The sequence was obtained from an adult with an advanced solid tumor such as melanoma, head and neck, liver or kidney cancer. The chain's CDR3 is CASSRTGTSGRFAGELFF. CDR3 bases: TGCGCCAGCAGCCGAACCGGGACTAGCGGGAGGTTTGCCGGGGAGCTGTTTTTT.